Listed below are T cell receptor beta chains from one sample, sequenced in a study of T-cell memory formation after mild COVID-19. Using its own MiXCR run on the 5' RACE reads, TCRdb lists one record per CDR3 protein. Of approximately 400,000 distinct CDR3 sequences listed, approximately 24% are singletons. The sequencing sample was made of PBMCs or a T cell subset sorted from them (not recorded which). The receptors come from an adult woman who had mild COVID-19 (a few samples of this study predate the infection). Cell type and time point are not known. CDR3s include the opening cysteine and the closing phenylalanine or tryptophan. The D gene is left open where the match is weak.

d_call v_call cdr3_aa
TRBD1 TRBV6-5 CASSYSWTGSYNEQFF
TRBD2 TRBV12-3/TRBV12-4 CASSERGDLLSYNEQFF
TRBD1 TRBV7-3 CASSPDRVRVEVYEQYF
. TRBV19 CASSIGPGRNQPQHF
. TRBV24-1 CATSDLSSSYNEQFF
TRBD1 TRBV5-1 CASSLAGTANEKLFF
. TRBV7-9 CASTLTVTNEKLFF
TRBD1 TRBV20-1 CSARGTGMNTEAFF
. TRBV29-1 CSVGWGRTSTDTQYF
TRBD2 TRBV30 CAWSTRGGTDTQYF
. TRBV20-1 CSADDRRRTAHYEQYF
TRBD1 TRBV4-1 CASSQGTGGDEQYF
. TRBV5-1 CASSHAAIYGYTF
. TRBV6-5 CASSQGRGLGSGNTIYF
. TRBV6-2/TRBV6-3 CASRPGTIGASEAFF
TRBD1 TRBV2 CASTLPTGKSYNEQFF
. TRBV12-3/TRBV12-4 CASSLTSEIEAFF
. TRBV5-4 CASSLAVVNTEAFF
. TRBV4-2 CASSQEGGSPLHF
TRBD2 TRBV24-1 CATRLALSYNEQFF
. TRBV21-1 CACPGGSKGYTF
. TRBV7-9 CASSLKGSSYEQYF
. TRBV28 CASSPRIAPYNEQFF
. TRBV4-1 CASSQPTGANYGYTF
. TRBV19 CASSIGGTYNEQFF
TRBD1 TRBV5-5 CASSIDSGTGYSYNSPLHF
. TRBV4-1 CASSQVSSLAGELFF
TRBD1 TRBV7-2 CASSLDGGTAYSNQPQHF
TRBD1 TRBV9 CASSGPPGQGRQETQYF
. TRBV5-5 CASSLWGTEQFF
. TRBV12-3/TRBV12-4 CASSLGPGLTYEQYF
TRBD1 TRBV27 CASSFGQGYGYTF
. TRBV7-2 CASTPPGTRAGNEQFF
. TRBV7-9 CASSLAAGGTPYNEQFF
. TRBV4-1 CASSLPGWGEQFF
. TRBV5-4 CGWSVSYGYTF
TRBD2 TRBV10-3 CATLAGGHNEQFF
. TRBV30 CAWSAPGPGQEKLFF